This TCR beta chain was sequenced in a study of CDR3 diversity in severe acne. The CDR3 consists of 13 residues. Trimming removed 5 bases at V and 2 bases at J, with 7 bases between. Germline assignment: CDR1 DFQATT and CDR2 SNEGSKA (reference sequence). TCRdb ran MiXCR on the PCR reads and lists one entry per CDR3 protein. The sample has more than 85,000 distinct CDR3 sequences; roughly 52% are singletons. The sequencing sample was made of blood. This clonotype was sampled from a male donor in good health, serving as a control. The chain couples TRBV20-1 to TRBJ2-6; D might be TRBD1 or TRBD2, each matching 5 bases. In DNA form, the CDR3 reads TGCAGTGCTCCGGGGCCTGGGGCCAACGTCCTGACTTTC. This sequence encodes CSAPGPGANVLTF.